What follows describes a single T cell receptor beta chain. Its binding antigen is unknown. Nothing much larger sits one base from this clone, and base qualities are not available. The collaborating institutions used their own protocols to collect whole blood in K2EDTA tubes. For TCRbeta analysis, collaborators shipped samples in one of three forms: frozen whole blood, isolated PBMCs, or DNA extracted from either of those sample types. The data were obtained in a study of blood T cell repertoires in COVID-19 (dated by TCRdb to 2020 to 2021). Concerning the study at large: Samples from collaborators originated in the United States, Italy and Spain and spanned both the acute and convalescent phases of COVID-19. The material from the prospective study consisted of cDNA or gDNA derived from T cells, B-cell-depleted T cells, or PBMCs. Deeply sampled blood TCRbeta repertoires from subjects exposed to, actively infected with, or recovered from COVID-19 were included in the dataset. A freely available public database, intended as a resource for researchers studying the immune response to SARS-CoV-2, is where the repertoires were released. The samples were drawn from the first 160 participants of the ongoing ImmuneRACE study and from roughly 1,300 subjects provided by 6 global collaborators. A de-identified subject ID, COVID-19 status, age in years and sex were almost always included in the sample metadata. Where available, HLA class I and class II types were taken from metadata supplied by the sample provider and were not determined by assay-based typing.

The immunoSEQ Assay, a bias-controlled multiplex PCR, was used to amplify TCRbeta CDR3 regions from genomic DNA. The original pipeline was this. Nucleated cell counts per sample were estimated from amplification of reference gene primers within the assay. To quantify the absolute abundance of each unique TCRbeta CDR3 rearrangement, sequence reads were collapsed and filtered. Productive Simpson clonality was computed per sample as the square root of Simpson's diversity index over productive rearrangements. Not all clones reach the TCRdb copy of this immuneACCESS table, which keeps in-frame sequences only. Checked studies attribute under half of the gap to unresolved V genes and leave the rest unexplained. That table gives V, J and clone size, and the DNA gave D and trimming. The sample table lists 130,000 or so clones, around 90% of them with a count of one. The top ten clonotypes cover 1.5% to 1.9% of the sample.

What the study reported, not specific to this receptor: How much clinical and demographic metadata was included differed by source and by participant, and the metadata was provided uncurated.

CDR3 length: 15 amino acids, cysteine to phenylalanine. Of all the DNA, just the CDR3 is kept, 45 bases in frame from base 1. The germline V gene (reference sequence) yields LNHDA for CDR1 and SQIVND for CDR2. V was cut back by 1 base and J by 9 bases, leaving a gap of 16 bases between them. This chain is built from TRBV19 and TRBJ1-5, with the D segment identity uncertain. The clonotype was recovered from a human donor in a cohort sampled during active COVID-19. Sequences were obtained from peripheral blood. The CDR3 loop reads CASSIAPGAPMPQHF. At the DNA level, the sequence is TGTGCCAGTAGTATAGCCCCAGGCGCTCCCATGCCCCAGCATTTT. When the CDR3 is completed using the reference TRBV19 and TRBJ1-5 genes on either side, the full variable domain is DGGITQSPKYLFRKEGQNVTLSCEQNLNHDAMYWYRQDPGQGLRLIYYSQIVNDFQKGDIAEGYSVSREKKESFPLTVTSAQKNPTAFYLCASSIAPGAPMPQHFGDGTRLSIL.